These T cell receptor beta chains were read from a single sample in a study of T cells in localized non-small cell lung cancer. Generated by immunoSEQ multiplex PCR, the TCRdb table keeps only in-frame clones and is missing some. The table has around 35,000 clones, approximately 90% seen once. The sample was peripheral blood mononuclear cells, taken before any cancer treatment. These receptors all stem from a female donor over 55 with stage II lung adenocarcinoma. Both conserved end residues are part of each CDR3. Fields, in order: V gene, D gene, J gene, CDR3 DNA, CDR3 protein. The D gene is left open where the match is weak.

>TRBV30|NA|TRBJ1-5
TGTGCCTGGAGTGCTTACTCGGGGGGCAGGCAGCCCCAGCATTTT
CAWSAYSGGRQPQHF
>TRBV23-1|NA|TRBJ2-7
TGCGCCAGCAGTCAATCTATCGGGATTGGGATTGTTCCTCAGCAGTACTTC
CASSQSIGIGIVPQQYF
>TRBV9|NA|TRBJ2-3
TGTGCCAGCAGCGTACAGATGGGGCGGCAGTACACAGATACGCAGTATTTT
CASSVQMGRQYTDTQYF
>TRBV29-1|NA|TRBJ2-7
TGCAGCGTAAGTATGACAGGCCCCTACGAGCAGTACTTC
CSVSMTGPYEQYF
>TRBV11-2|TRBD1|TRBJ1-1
TGTGCCAGCAGCCCCGACAGGGGCCCTGAAGCTTTCTTT
CASSPDRGPEAFF
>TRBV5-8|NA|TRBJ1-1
TGTGCCAGCAGCTTACATATTGAAGCTTTCTTT
CASSLHIEAFF
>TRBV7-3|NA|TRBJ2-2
TGTGCCAGCAGCTCGAACACCGGGGAGCTGTTTTTT
CASSSNTGELFF
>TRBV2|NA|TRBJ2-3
TGTGCCAGCAGTGAGTTAGGGACAGATACGCAGTATTTT
CASSELGTDTQYF
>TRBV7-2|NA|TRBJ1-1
TGTGCCAGCAGCCCAGACAGAATCAACACTGAAGCTTTCTTT
CASSPDRINTEAFF
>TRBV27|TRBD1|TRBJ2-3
TGTGCCAGCAGTTTATTACCCGGGACAGCTCTAGCAGATACGCAGTATTTT
CASSLLPGTALADTQYF
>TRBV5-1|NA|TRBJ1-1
TGCGCCAGCAGCCCGGAGGGCCCGCCAAGGAACACTGAAGCTTTCTTT
CASSPEGPPRNTEAFF